This entry lists 17 T cell receptor beta chains sequenced from one sample in a study of HIV-infected patients and healthy controls. TCRdb re-called the 5' RACE reads with MiXCR, one entry per CDR3 protein. The sample includes about 64,000 distinct CDR3 sequences, 15% to 20% of them seen just once. The sample comprised CD4+ T cells from blood. All receptors derive from a human donor in good health.

V usage is TRBV11-3 and J usage is TRBJ2-1; 12 nucleotides match TRBD2. Per the germline V gene, CDR1 is SGHNT and CDR2 is YENEEA. Losses at the gene ends were 8 bases for V and 6 bases for J; bases not matched to a gene: 8. This CDR3 contains 15 residues. The CDR3 region is CASQALAGGFNEQFF. The CDR3 DNA reads TGTGCCAGCCAGGCGCTAGCGGGAGGGTTCAATGAGCAGTTCTTC.

This clonotype was observed many times. The J gene is TRBJ2-1, the V gene TRBV6-6; 9 positions agree with TRBD2. The V segment lost 7 bases and the J segment 8 bases; nucleotides outside the gene matches: 6. This CDR3 is 13 amino acids long. The germline CDR1 and CDR2 sequences are MNHNY and SVGAGI (reference sequence). In nucleotides, the CDR3 is TGTGCCAGCACCCAGACTAGCGGCGATGAGCAGTTCTTC. Translating it yields CASTQTSGDEQFF.

This clonotype occurred many times. The chain uses TRBV2 and TRBJ2-1; D call uncertain. Between the trimmed V and J ends, which lost 6 bases and 5 bases, there was a span of 8 bases. Per the germline V gene, CDR1 is SNHLY and CDR2 is FYNNEI. CDR3 length: 12 residues. DNA of the CDR3: TGTGCCAGCAGCCGGAACCACAATGAGCAGTTCTTC. This sequence encodes CASSRNHNEQFF.

This clonotype was observed many times. This chain joins TRBV7-8 and TRBJ1-1; D may be TRBD1 (6 bases). The length of the CDR3 is 15 residues. The germline V gene encodes CDR1 SGHVS and CDR2 FQNEAQ. V lost 3 bases and J lost 1, with 12 bases in between. The CDR3 spells CASSFRGRRNTEAFF. The CDR3 DNA reads as TGTGCCAGCAGCTTTAGGGGGAGACGGAACACTGAAGCTTTCTTT.

Many counts were recorded for this clonotype. The V call is TRBV5-1, the J call TRBJ1-2, with no clear D. V lost 0 bases, J lost 2 bases, and 11 bases lay in between. Germline lookup yields CDR1 SGHRS and CDR2 YFSETQ. This CDR3 contains 15 residues. For the CDR3, the DNA is TGCGCCAGCAGCTTGGCAGGAGGGAAGAACTATGGCTACACCTTC. Its protein is CASSLAGGKNYGYTF.

This clonotype was counted at least ten times. The chain couples TRBV7-2 to TRBJ2-5, with D possibly TRBD1 on 6 matching bases. Germline assignment: CDR1 SGHTA and CDR2 FQGNSA. V was clipped by 1 base and J by 3 bases, with 9 bases between them. The CDR3 sequence is 14 residues long. The CDR3 region has the DNA TGTGCCAGCAGCTTAGGGGGACATAAAGAGACCCAGTACTTC. It codes for CASSLGGHKETQYF.

This clonotype was picked up many times. This chain links TRBV11-2 with TRBJ2-3, with D perhaps assigned TRBD1 or TRBD2 (5 bases each). The germline gives CDR1 SGHAT, CDR2 FQNNGV. CDR3 length: 15 residues. The ends were cut back, 3 bases at V and 6 bases at J, with 16 bases in the middle. The CDR3 here is CASSFSGTVGDTQYF. The CDR3 coding sequence is TGTGCCAGCAGCTTCTCTGGGACGGTGGGGGATACGCAGTATTTT.

This clonotype was found a few times. The chain has TRBV20-1 and TRBJ2-7; D is undetermined. The germline gives CDR1 DFQATT, CDR2 SNEGSKA (reference sequence). The CDR3 contains 13 residues. Deletions cut 3 bases from V and 0 bases from J, with 9 bases between. The CDR3 loop is CSASIGSSYEQYF. In DNA form, the CDR3 reads TGCAGTGCTAGTATCGGTAGCTCCTACGAGCAGTACTTC.

J is TRBJ2-5 and V is TRBV5-1, with 11 bases identical to TRBD2. This CDR3 has 14 amino acids. Germline CDR1 is SGHRS and CDR2 is YFSETQ. V lost 1 base and J lost 4; bases outside the gene matches: 0. CDR3 nucleotide sequence: TGCGCCAGCAGCTTGACTAGCGGGGGAGAGACCCAGTACTTC. The encoded protein is CASSLTSGGETQYF.

This clonotype came up many times. The chain employs TRBV10-3 and TRBJ1-2; D possibly corresponds to TRBD1 (5 bases). The V and J ends lost 4 bases and 4 bases respectively, with 10 bases between them. The CDR3 has 13 amino acids. CDR1 ENHRY and CDR2 SYGVKD come from the germline V gene. The chain's CDR3 is CAISAGFGYGYTF. The DNA of the CDR3 is TGTGCCATCAGTGCAGGGTTCGGCTATGGCTACACCTTC.

In regard to this clonotype: At one end the junction does not follow the germline gene, possibly because of a read error. This chain connects TRBV19 to TRBJ2-1, with D hard to call. This CDR3 spans 13 amino acids. From germline, CDR1 is LNHDA and CDR2 SQIVND (reference sequence). The CDR3 spells CAGSKADSNEQFF. Written as DNA, the CDR3 is TGTGCCGGTAGTAAGGCGGATAGCAATGAGCAGTTCTTC.

For the CDR3, the DNA is TGTGCCAGCAGCTTAGGTCTAGCGGGAGGTAATGAGCAGTTCTTC. Translated, it gives CASSLGLAGGNEQFF. This chain uses TRBV7-9 with TRBJ2-1; TRBD2 agrees at 11 bases. The CDR3 spans 15 residues. Germline V gene lookup returns CDR1 SEHNR and CDR2 FQNEAQ (reference sequence). Trimming at V came to 1 base and at J to 7 bases, leaving 3 bases not matched to a gene. The complete variable domain, with remaining parts taken from reference TRBV7-9 and TRBJ2-1, reads DTGVSQNPRHKITKRGQNVTFRCDPISEHNRLYWYRQTLGQGPEFLTYFQNEAQLEKSRLLSDRFSAERPKGSFSTLEIQRTEQGDSAMYLCASSLGLAGGNEQFFGPGTRLTVL.

The chain employs TRBV7-2 and TRBJ2-5; D ambiguous. CDR3 length equals 13 residues. V was shortened by 3 bases and J by 7 bases, with 12 bases between the two germline ends. Germline CDR1 reads SGHTA; CDR2 reads FQGNSA. CDR3 sequence: CASSLGPGGTQYF. The DNA for the CDR3 is TGTGCCAGCAGCTTGGGCCCTGGTGGGACCCAGTACTTC.

A few counts support this clonotype. The gene calls are TRBV7-2 and TRBJ2-5, with TRBD2 matching over 15 bases. Germline CDR1 and CDR2: SGHTA and FQGNSA. With V trimmed by 2 bases and J by 5 bases, 9 bases remained unmatched. The CDR3 has 18 residues. The CDR3 DNA reads as TGTGCCAGCAGCTTAATGGCCGGGACTAGCGGGGGGTTGGAGACCCAGTACTTC. Amino acids: CASSLMAGTSGGLETQYF.

This clonotype was detected ten times or more. The genes are TRBV7-2 and TRBJ2-1, with D unclear. CDR1 and CDR2 (germline): SGHTA, FQGNSA. This CDR3 is built from 11 residues. V was clipped by 4 bases and J by 3 bases, with 1 base between them. CDR3 loop: CASSYYNEQFF. The CDR3 nucleotides are TGTGCCAGCAGCTACTACAATGAGCAGTTCTTC.

This clonotype has a handful of counts. V gene TRBV15 combines with J gene TRBJ2-1, with D possibly TRBD2 on 6 matching bases. Trimming took off 5 bases at V and 3 bases at J, with 14 bases between the two ends. The CDR3 has 15 residues. CDR1 and CDR2 from the germline V gene are LNHNV and YYDKDF (reference sequence). DNA of the CDR3: TGTGCCACCAGCCCACCCGGGACTGTCTACAATGAGCAGTTCTTC. This translates into CATSPPGTVYNEQFF.

In this sample, this clonotype turned up a few times. J is TRBJ2-1 and V is TRBV27; unclear D gene. The V gene's germline CDR1 is MNHEY and CDR2 SMNVEV (reference sequence). The CDR3 is 15 residues long. V gave up 1 base and J gave up 5 bases, with 12 bases separating them. In DNA, the CDR3 is TGTGCCAGCAGTTTATTAGGGTTGGGCAACAATGAGCAGTTCTTC. Amino acid sequence: CASSLLGLGNNEQFF.